This TCR beta chain was sequenced during a study of blood T cell repertoires in COVID-19. In the study overall: The United States, Italy and Spain supplied acute and convalescent COVID-19 samples. T cells, B-cell-depleted T cells, or PBMCs provided the cDNA or gDNA that served as material.

Germline lookup yields CDR1 MNHEY and CDR2 SMNVEV (reference sequence). The CDR3 runs 18 residues. The V and J ends lost 3 bases and 7 bases, in that order; junction bases with no gene match: 15. Methods used by the authors: Researchers report that nucleated cell counts were estimated from reference gene primer amplification. TCRdb's table, derived via immunoSEQ multiplex PCR, lists solely in-frame clones and lacks some. V, J and clone size reflect that table, while D and trimming were determined from the DNA. This table holds over 150,000 clones, around 83% found once. The chain combines TRBV27 with TRBJ2-3, with 11 bases matching TRBD2. This receptor was obtained from a human donor in a cohort sampled during active COVID-19. The sequenced sample consisted of peripheral blood. CDR3 bases: TGTGCCAGCAGTTTCGGGGGCCGTGGACTAGCGGGTCAATATACGCAGTATTTT. It specifies CASSFGGRGLAGQYTQYF.